The present T cell receptor beta chain was sequenced within a study of blood T cell repertoires in COVID-19. Clones were sequenced by immunoSEQ multiplex PCR, and TCRdb holds only the in-frame ones, with some missing. Altogether some 260,000 clones are present, approximately 80% being singletons, with the ten largest covering roughly 10%. Deletions cut 0 bases from V and 2 bases from J, with 12 bases between. The germline V gene has CDR1 SGDLS and CDR2 YYNGEE. CDR3 size: 16 residues. The sequence was collected from a man older than 75 with acute or convalescent COVID-19. Sequenced material: peripheral blood. This sequence joins TRBV9 and TRBJ1-3; a weak D match, TRBD1 (6 bases). CDR3 sequence (DNA): TGTGCCAGCAGCGTAGAAGGACGGACAGCTGGAAACACCATATATTTT. Amino acid sequence: CASSVEGRTAGNTIYF.